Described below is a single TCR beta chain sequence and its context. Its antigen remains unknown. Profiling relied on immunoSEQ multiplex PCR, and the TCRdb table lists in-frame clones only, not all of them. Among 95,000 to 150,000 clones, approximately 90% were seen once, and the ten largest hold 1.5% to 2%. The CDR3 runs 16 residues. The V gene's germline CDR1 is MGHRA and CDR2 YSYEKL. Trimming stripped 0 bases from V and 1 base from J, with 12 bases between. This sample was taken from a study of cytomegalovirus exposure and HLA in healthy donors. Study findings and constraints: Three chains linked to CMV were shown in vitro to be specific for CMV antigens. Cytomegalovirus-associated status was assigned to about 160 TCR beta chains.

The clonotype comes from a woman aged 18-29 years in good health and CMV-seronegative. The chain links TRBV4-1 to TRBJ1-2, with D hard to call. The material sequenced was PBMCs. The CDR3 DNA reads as TGCGCCAGCAGCCAAGAATTACCGGGTGTTAACTATGGCTACACCTTC. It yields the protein CASSQELPGVNYGYTF.